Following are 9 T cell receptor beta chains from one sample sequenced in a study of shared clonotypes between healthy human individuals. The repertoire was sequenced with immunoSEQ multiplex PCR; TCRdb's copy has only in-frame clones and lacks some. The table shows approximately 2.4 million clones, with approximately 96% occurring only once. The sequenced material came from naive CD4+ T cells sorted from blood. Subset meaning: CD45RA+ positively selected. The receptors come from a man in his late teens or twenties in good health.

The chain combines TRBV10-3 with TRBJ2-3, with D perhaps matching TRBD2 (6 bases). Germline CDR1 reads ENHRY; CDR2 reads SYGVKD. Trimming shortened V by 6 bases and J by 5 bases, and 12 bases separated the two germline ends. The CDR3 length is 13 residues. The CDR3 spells CAIRNRELDTQYF. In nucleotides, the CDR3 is TGTGCCATCAGGAACCGGGAGTTAGATACGCAGTATTTT.

The CDR3 loop reads CASSPSLLQGMDEQYF. The CDR3 DNA sequence: TGTGCCAGCTCACCGAGCCTTTTACAGGGGATGGACGAGCAGTACTTC. The rearrangement joins TRBV18 to TRBJ2-7; 7 bases agree with TRBD1. This CDR3 spans 16 amino acids. CDR1 is KGHSH and CDR2 is LQKENI in the germline V gene. The ends lost 3 bases at V and 5 bases at J; junction bases unmatched: 13.

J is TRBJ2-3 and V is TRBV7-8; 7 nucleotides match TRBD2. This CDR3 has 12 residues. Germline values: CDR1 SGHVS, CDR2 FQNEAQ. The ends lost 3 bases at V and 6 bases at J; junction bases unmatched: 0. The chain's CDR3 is CASSFGRDTQYF. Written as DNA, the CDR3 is TGTGCCAGCAGCTTCGGGAGGGATACGCAGTATTTT.

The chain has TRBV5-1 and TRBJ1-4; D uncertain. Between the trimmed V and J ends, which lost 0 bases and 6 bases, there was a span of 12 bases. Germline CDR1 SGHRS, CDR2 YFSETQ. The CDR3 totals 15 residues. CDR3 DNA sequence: TGCGCCAGCAGCTTGGTTTCCTATGGGGATGAAAAACTGTTTTTT. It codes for CASSLVSYGDEKLFF.

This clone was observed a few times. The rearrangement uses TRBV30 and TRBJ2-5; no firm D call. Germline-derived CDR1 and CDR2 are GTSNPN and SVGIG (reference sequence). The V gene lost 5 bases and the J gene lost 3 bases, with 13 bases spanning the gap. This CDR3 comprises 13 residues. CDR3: CAWSLGWEETQYF. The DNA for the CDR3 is TGTGCCTGGTCCCTCGGATGGGAAGAGACCCAGTACTTC.

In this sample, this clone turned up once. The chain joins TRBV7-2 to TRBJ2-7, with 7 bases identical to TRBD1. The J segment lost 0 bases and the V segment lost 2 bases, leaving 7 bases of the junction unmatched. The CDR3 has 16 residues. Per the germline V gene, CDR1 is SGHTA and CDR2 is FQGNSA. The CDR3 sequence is CASSLSWDRPSYEQYF. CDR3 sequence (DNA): TGTGCCAGCAGCTTATCCTGGGACAGACCCTCCTACGAGCAGTACTTC.

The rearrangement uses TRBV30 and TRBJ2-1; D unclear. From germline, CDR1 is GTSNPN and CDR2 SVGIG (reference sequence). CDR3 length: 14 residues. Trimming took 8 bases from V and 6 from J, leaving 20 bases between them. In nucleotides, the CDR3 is TGTGCCGCCCGGGTGCCTATTCCCGCCAATGAGCAGTTCTTC. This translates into CAARVPIPANEQFF.

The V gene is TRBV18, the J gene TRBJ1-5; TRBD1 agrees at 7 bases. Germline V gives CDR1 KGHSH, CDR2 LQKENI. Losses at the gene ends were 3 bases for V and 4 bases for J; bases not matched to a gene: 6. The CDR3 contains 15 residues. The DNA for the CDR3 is TGTGCCAGCTCACCTCCCGGGACAGAGAATCAGCCCCAGCATTTT. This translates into CASSPPGTENQPQHF.

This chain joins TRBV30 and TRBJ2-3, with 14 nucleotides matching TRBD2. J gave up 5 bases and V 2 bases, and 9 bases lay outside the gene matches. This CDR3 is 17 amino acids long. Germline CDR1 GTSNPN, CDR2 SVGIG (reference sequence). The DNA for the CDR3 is TGTGCCTGGAGTATCGGGACTAGCGGGAGTATGAGAGATACGCAGTATTTT. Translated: CAWSIGTSGSMRDTQYF.